These 32 T cell receptor beta chains originate from one sample sequenced in a study of cytomegalovirus exposure and HLA in healthy donors (dated by TCRdb to the late 2010s). The library was prepared using the immunoSEQ multiplex PCR assay. Sourced from immuneACCESS, this table was stored by TCRdb with only in-frame sequences that have V and J called. A share of the clones is absent; for the studies checked, an unresolved V gene accounts for under half, and the remainder has no known explanation. This sample gives over 80,000 clones in total; approximately 81% of them show up just once. 20% of the sample goes to the ten largest clones. Sequenced material: PBMCs. These receptor sequences come from a man aged 18 to 30 in good health and CMV-seropositive.

V gene TRBV18 combines with J gene TRBJ2-1; D is possibly TRBD2 (6 bases). Germline loops: CDR1 KGHSH, CDR2 LQKENI. The CDR3 consists of 17 residues. V lost 0 bases and J 4 bases, leaving 16 bases between the germline ends. The CDR3 DNA reads as TGTGCCAGCTCACCACCTTTGGGACTTACTTATTACAATGAGCAGTTCTTC. This translates into CASSPPLGLTYYNEQFF.

CDR3: CAISEPDDRDPYEQYF. The CDR3 DNA is TGTGCCATCAGTGAGCCAGATGACAGGGACCCCTACGAGCAGTACTTC. V usage is TRBV10-3 and J usage is TRBJ2-7; TRBD1 agrees at 7 bases. The CDR3 sequence is 16 residues long. Germline assignment: CDR1 ENHRY and CDR2 SYGVKD. Germline trimming cut 2 bases from V and 2 bases from J; bases unmatched to any gene: 9.

This chain joins TRBV6-6 and TRBJ2-7, with TRBD2 as a possible D gene (6 bases). Germline V gene data show CDR1 as MNHNY and CDR2 as SVGAGI (reference sequence). Between the trimmed V and J ends, which lost 2 bases and 6 bases, there was a span of 8 bases. This CDR3 spans 12 amino acids. CDR3 in amino acids: CASSYGTGEQYV. DNA of the CDR3: TGTGCCAGCAGTTACGGGACTGGCGAGCAGTACGTC.

The chain couples TRBV27 to TRBJ2-1, with 9 nucleotides matching TRBD1. CDR1 is MNHEY, CDR2 SMNVEV, per germline (reference sequence). The J segment lost 7 bases and the V segment lost 4 bases, leaving 8 bases of the junction unmatched. The CDR3 totals 15 residues. The CDR3, as DNA: TGTGCCAGCAGTTCATGGACAGGGGAGTTTAATGAGCAGTTCTTC. Protein: CASSSWTGEFNEQFF.

The rearrangement uses TRBV30 and TRBJ1-1; D call uncertain. This CDR3 is built from 12 residues. Trimming removed 0 bases from V and 7 bases from J, with 9 bases in between. Per the germline V gene, CDR1 is GTSNPN and CDR2 is SVGIG (reference sequence). Written as DNA, the CDR3 is TGTGCCTGGAGTGTAAGCGGGATTGAAGCTTTCTTT. Residues: CAWSVSGIEAFF. Full variable domain (remainder filled in from reference TRBV30 and TRBJ1-1): SQTIHQWPATLVQPVGSPLSLECTVEGTSNPNLYWYRQAAGRGLQLLFYSVGIGQISSEVPQNLSASRPQDRQFILSSKKLLLSDSGFYLCAWSVSGIEAFFGQGTRLTVV.

CDR3 sequence (DNA): TGTGCCAGCAGGGGGACAGGCGAAAAGCCCCAGCATTTT. This sequence encodes CASRGTGEKPQHF. This chain links TRBV27 with TRBJ1-5; 8 nucleotides align to TRBD1. This CDR3 contains 13 residues. V was pared by 6 bases and J by 8 bases, with 6 bases of the junction left unmatched. CDR1 and CDR2 (germline): MNHEY, SMNVEV (reference sequence).

A note on this clone: A junction boundary mismatches the germline segment, possibly from a read error. The rearrangement links TRBV11-2 to TRBJ1-1; tentative D call: TRBD1 (5 bases). The CDR3 is 14 amino acids. Germline V lookup: CDR1 SGHAT, CDR2 FQNNGV. The CDR3 sequence is CASSLDWGSLKREF. The CDR3 DNA reads as TGTGCCAGCAGCTTAGATTGGGGCTCACTGAAGCGGGAATTT.

The chain is built from TRBV10-1 and TRBJ2-7; maybe TRBD1 (6 bases). Germline V CDR1 and CDR2: WNHNN, SYGVQD (reference sequence). V was shortened by 3 bases and J by 3 bases, with 6 bases between the two germline ends. This CDR3 comprises 12 residues. The CDR3 loop is CASSEGGYEQYF. The CDR3 nucleotides are TGCGCCAGCAGTGAAGGGGGCTACGAGCAGTACTTC.

The J gene is TRBJ2-7, the V gene TRBV5-6; a possible D gene is TRBD1 (6 bases). Germline V gives CDR1 SGHDT, CDR2 YYEEEE. Trimming removed 3 bases at V and 2 bases at J, with 21 bases between. The CDR3 totals 17 residues. CDR3 amino acids: CASSWGTLTGLTYEQYF. Written as DNA, the CDR3 is TGTGCCAGCAGCTGGGGGACCCTGACAGGTTTAACCTACGAGCAGTACTTC.

This sequence joins TRBV29-1 and TRBJ2-5, with 9 nucleotides matching TRBD2. This CDR3 comprises 14 residues. Germline trimming cut 6 bases from V and 3 bases from J; bases unmatched to any gene: 8. The germline V gene has CDR1 SQVTM and CDR2 ANQGSEA. The CDR3 DNA follows: TGCAGCGTCAGGGGGACTAGCCAAAAAGAGACCCAGTACTTC. Encoded protein: CSVRGTSQKETQYF.

This chain connects TRBV5-6 to TRBJ2-2, with a possible D match to TRBD1 (6 bases). The CDR3 is 14 amino acids. Looked up from germline, CDR1 is SGHDT and CDR2 is YYEEEE. V shed 4 bases and J shed 6 bases, with 13 bases lying between them. CDR3 DNA sequence: TGTGCCAGCAGCCCCTGGGGGCGCGCCGGGGAGCTGTTTTTT. Its protein product is CASSPWGRAGELFF. Variable domain in full (rest from reference TRBV5-6 and TRBJ2-2): DAGVTQSPTHLIKTRGQQVTLRCSPKSGHDTVSWYQQALGQGPQFIFQYYEEEERQRGNFPDRFSGHQFPNYSSELNVNALLLGDSALYLCASSPWGRAGELFFGEGSRLTVL.

The rearrangement uses TRBV7-2 and TRBJ2-3, with D uncertain. With 1 base removed from V and 6 bases from J, the gap between germline ends came to 8 bases. From germline, CDR1 is SGHTA and CDR2 FQGNSA. The CDR3 loop spans 13 amino acids. As DNA, the CDR3 is TGTGCCAGCAGCTTAGGGAGACCGGATACGCAGTATTTT. Translating it yields CASSLGRPDTQYF.

The chain has TRBV7-9 and TRBJ2-2; D possibly corresponds to TRBD2 (7 bases). Germline V gene data show CDR1 as SEHNR and CDR2 as FQNEAQ (reference sequence). CDR3 size: 16 residues. V lost 7 bases and J lost 4, with 19 bases in between. In nucleotides, the CDR3 is TGTGCCAGCACCCAAAGGGGGGGCGGAATCACCGGGGAGCTGTTTTTT. Its translation: CASTQRGGGITGELFF.

The V call is TRBV27, the J call TRBJ2-1, with TRBD2 as a possible D gene (6 bases). The CDR3 sequence is 18 residues long. Trimming cost V 7 bases and J 0 bases, with 22 bases left between them. Germline-derived CDR1 and CDR2 are MNHEY and SMNVEV (reference sequence). In DNA, the CDR3 is TGTGCCAGCACCATGAAACCGGGACTGGGAAGCTCCTACAATGAGCAGTTCTTC. Protein sequence: CASTMKPGLGSSYNEQFF.

V is TRBV28 and J is TRBJ2-7, with TRBD1 as a possible D gene (5 bases). This CDR3 is built from 14 residues. Per the germline V gene, CDR1 is MDHEN and CDR2 is SYDVKM. V was clipped by 5 bases and J by 3 bases, with 14 bases between them. CDR3 sequence reads: CASSPDRHLYEQYV. CDR3 coding DNA: TGTGCCAGCAGTCCCGACAGACATCTCTACGAGCAGTACGTC.

This clone was detected only once. This chain joins TRBV5-5 and TRBJ1-2; TRBD1 aligns across 7 bases. Trimming at V came to 2 bases and at J to 5 bases, leaving 3 bases not matched to a gene. Germline V gives CDR1 SGHKS, CDR2 YYEKEE (reference sequence). This CDR3 comprises 13 residues. The CDR3 nucleotides read TGTGCCAGCAGCTTTGGGACAGATTATGGCTACACCTTC. It specifies CASSFGTDYGYTF.

The rearrangement links TRBV27 to TRBJ1-1; weak D call: TRBD1 (6 bases). The CDR3 spans 12 residues. The germline V gene encodes CDR1 MNHEY and CDR2 SMNVEV (reference sequence). V was pared by 10 bases and J by 7 bases, with 16 bases between. CDR3: CATGQGPYEAFF. The CDR3 DNA follows: TGTGCCACCGGGCAGGGGCCCTATGAAGCTTTCTTT.

This sequence joins TRBV28 and TRBJ1-2; D remains unclear. The CDR3 spans 12 residues. The V and J ends lost 1 base and 4 bases respectively, with 4 bases between them. The germline V gene has CDR1 MDHEN and CDR2 SYDVKM. The CDR3 DNA follows: TGTGCCAGCAGTTTATCGCGCTATGGCTACACCTTC. Translation: CASSLSRYGYTF.

The chain couples TRBV6-4 to TRBJ2-2, with 7 positions matching TRBD2. J lost 2 bases, V lost 4 bases, and 7 bases had no gene match. The CDR3 is made up of 16 amino acids. CDR1 is MRHNA, CDR2 SNTAGT, per germline. This CDR3 reads CASSVEAGDNTGELFF. The CDR3 nucleotides read TGTGCCAGCAGTGTTGAGGCGGGAGATAACACCGGGGAGCTGTTTTTT.

The chain carries TRBV7-9 and TRBJ1-4; D gene uncertain. The V end lost 2 bases, the J end lost 7 bases, and 14 bases lay between the germline ends. Germline CDR1 and CDR2: SEHNR and FQNEAQ (reference sequence). The CDR3 runs to 15 residues. The CDR3 region has the DNA TGTGCCAGCAGCTTACGGGAGAGCGAAGGTGAAAAACTGTTTTTT. Translated: CASSLRESEGEKLFF.

Regarding this clone: The same CDR3 arises from other DNA sequences in this sample as well. The chain combines TRBV28 with TRBJ1-5; D remains ambiguous. V lost 3 bases, J lost 2 bases, and 8 bases lay in between. The CDR3 spans 14 residues. CDR1 MDHEN and CDR2 SYDVKM come from the germline V gene. Here the CDR3 DNA reads TGTGCCAGCAGTTTTGGGCAGGGCAATCAGCCCCAGCATTTT. Encoded protein: CASSFGQGNQPQHF.

The chain employs TRBV6-1 and TRBJ2-2, with 11 bases lining up with TRBD1. This CDR3 region has 17 residues. V trimming: 1 base; J trimming: 7 bases; junction bases outside the gene matches: 8. Germline values: CDR1 MNHNS, CDR2 SASEGT. This CDR3 reads CASSEVTGQGGIGELFF. Written as DNA, the CDR3 is TGTGCCAGCAGTGAAGTCACGGGACAGGGGGGAATCGGGGAGCTGTTTTTT.

The V gene is TRBV28, the J gene TRBJ2-3; 10 nucleotides line up with TRBD2. CDR3 size: 14 residues. Germline trimming cut 8 bases from V and 4 bases from J; bases unmatched to any gene: 6. CDR1 and CDR2 (germline): MDHEN, SYDVKM. The CDR3 spells CASVAGGNPDTQYF. The CDR3 bases are TGTGCCAGCGTAGCGGGAGGTAACCCAGATACGCAGTATTTT.

The CDR3 reads CASRIRDRGHEQYF. The CDR3 region has the DNA TGTGCCAGCAGGATCCGGGACAGGGGCCACGAGCAGTACTTC. The genes are TRBV6-1 and TRBJ2-7; 10 nucleotides line up with TRBD1. The CDR3 consists of 14 residues. The germline V gene has CDR1 MNHNS and CDR2 SASEGT. The V gene end was trimmed by 6 bases and the J gene end by 5 bases; junction bases not matched to a gene: 7.

The V call is TRBV6-1, the J call TRBJ2-3; 8 bases are a match to TRBD1. Trimming took 3 bases from V and 2 from J; bases not matched to a gene: 4. The CDR3 loop spans 15 amino acids. Germline CDR1 is MNHNS and CDR2 is SASEGT. For the CDR3, the DNA is TGTGCCAGCAGTGAGAGCAGGGGGCTCACAGATACGCAGTATTTT. Its protein product is CASSESRGLTDTQYF.

The CDR3 sequence is CASSLRGERQSGANVLTF. DNA of the CDR3: TGTGCCAGCAGCCTCCGGGGGGAAAGGCAATCTGGGGCCAACGTCCTGACTTTC. V and J are TRBV9 and TRBJ2-6, with 7 positions matching TRBD2. The CDR3 has 18 residues. Per germline, CDR1 SGDLS and CDR2 YYNGEE. J was trimmed by 1 base and V by 4 bases; bases with no gene match: 11.

This clone was detected only a few times. V usage is TRBV20-1 and J usage is TRBJ1-1, with D possibly matching TRBD1 (5 bases). Germline V gives CDR1 DFQATT, CDR2 SNEGSKA (reference sequence). With 8 bases removed from V and 6 bases from J, the gap between germline ends came to 10 bases. This CDR3 comprises 10 residues. As DNA, the CDR3 is TGCAGTCCGCTGACAGCTGAAGCTTTCTTT. Protein product: CSPLTAEAFF.

V is TRBV5-1 and J is TRBJ2-1; 10 bases agree with TRBD1. The CDR3 sequence is 15 residues long. V dropped 4 bases and J dropped 1; count of bases not matched to a gene: 2. Germline-derived CDR1 and CDR2 are SGHRS and YFSETQ. The CDR3 reads CASSRDRGSYNEQFF. In nucleotides, the CDR3 is TGCGCCAGCAGCCGGGACAGGGGTTCCTACAATGAGCAGTTCTTC.

The J gene is TRBJ2-2, the V gene TRBV9, with 7 bases that match TRBD1. CDR1 is SGDLS, CDR2 YYNGEE, per germline. The CDR3 extends over 16 amino acids. V was clipped by 4 bases and J by 1 base; unmatched bases: 7. The CDR3 region has the DNA TGTGCCAGCAGCCCCCTGGGACAGATGAACACCGGGGAGCTGTTTTTT. Translating gives CASSPLGQMNTGELFF.

The genes are TRBV9 and TRBJ2-1, with D hard to call. Germline CDR1 and CDR2: SGDLS and YYNGEE. The V end was cut by 3 bases, the J end by 1 base, with 11 bases between. This CDR3 is built from 15 residues. In nucleotides, the CDR3 is TGTGCCAGCAGCGCTTCGAGCCTTTCCTACAATGAGCAGTTCTTC. Its protein is CASSASSLSYNEQFF.

This sequence joins TRBV2 and TRBJ1-3; D is unresolved. CDR1 and CDR2 from the germline V gene are SNHLY and FYNNEI. Trimming stripped 4 bases from V and 0 bases from J, with 7 bases between. The CDR3 consists of 14 residues. The CDR3 DNA follows: TGTGCCAGCAGTGGGCACAGCTCTGGAAACACCATATATTTT. Residues: CASSGHSSGNTIYF. Drawing the rest from reference TRBV2 and TRBJ1-3, the complete variable domain is EPEVTQTPSHQVTQMGQEVILRCVPISNHLYFYWYRQILGQKVEFLVSFYNNEISEKSEIFDDQFSVERPDGSNFTLKIRSTKLEDSAMYFCASSGHSSGNTIYFGEGSWLTVV.

The chain combines TRBV10-3 with TRBJ1-2; 7 positions match TRBD1. Germline V gene lookup returns CDR1 ENHRY and CDR2 SYGVKD. The V gene end was trimmed by 10 bases and the J gene end by 2 bases; junction bases not matched to a gene: 13. The length of the CDR3 is 15 residues. CDR3 loop: CATRERDSTNYGYTF. CDR3 sequence (DNA): TGTGCCACCCGGGAAAGGGACAGCACGAACTATGGCTACACCTTC.